Listed below are T cell receptor beta chains from one sample, sequenced in a study of T cell repertoires in cytomegalovirus infection. The antigens these receptors bind are not known. TCRdb fed the reads into MiXCR, producing one record per CDR3 protein. Of roughly 46,000 distinct CDR3 sequences in the sample, 20% to 25% are singletons; the top ten hold less than 20%. Sequences were obtained from PBMCs, sequenced either directly or after in vitro stimulation (not recorded which). Receptor source: a human donor in good health (CMV status not recorded). Some clones in this sample may be carry-over from other donors' samples. Each CDR3 is given with its conserved first and last residue. The order of the fields is J gene, D gene, clone size, V gene, CDR3 protein, CDR3 DNA. The D gene is left open where the match is weak. Only some rows state a clone size, as once, few, many or a class for expanded clones.

>TRBJ2-7|TRBD1|few|TRBV7-9
CASSPTDRVDEQYF
TGTGCCAGCAGCCCTACCGACAGGGTGGACGAGCAGTACTTC
>TRBJ2-1|-|many|TRBV5-6
CASSLAGQGEDGSYNEQFF
TGTGCCAGCAGCTTGGCCGGCCAGGGTGAGGATGGCTCCTACAATGAGCAGTTCTTC
>TRBJ2-5|-|-|TRBV4-1
CASSPEEETQYF
TGCGCCAGCAGCCCTGAGGAAGAGACCCAGTACTTC
>TRBJ1-2|-|many|TRBV28
CASSLTGNYGYTF
TGTGCCAGCAGTTTGACAGGCAACTATGGCTACACCTTC
>TRBJ2-3|-|few|TRBV2
CASKGDVADTQYF
TGTGCCAGCAAAGGGGACGTCGCAGATACGCAGTATTTT
>TRBJ2-2|TRBD2|many|TRBV15
CATSRDSVAGATGELFF
TGTGCCACCAGCAGAGATTCGGTAGCGGGCGCCACCGGGGAGCTGTTTTTT
>TRBJ2-3|-|-|TRBV5-1
CASSFRDTQYF
TGCGCCAGCAGCTTTAGGGATACGCAGTATTTT
>TRBJ1-1|-|many|TRBV9
CASSVAANTEAFF
TGTGCCAGCAGCGTAGCAGCGAACACTGAAGCTTTCTTT
>TRBJ1-2|-|once|TRBV19
CASSPRGGGYTF
TGTGCCAGTAGTCCCCGGGGTGGTGGCTACACCTTC
>TRBJ2-7|-|few|TRBV5-6
CASSGEVAARPYEQYF
TGTGCCAGCAGCGGGGAGGTGGCAGCGAGGCCCTACGAGCAGTACTTC
>TRBJ1-2|-|many|TRBV7-2
CASSLRTGDYGYTF
TGTGCCAGCAGCCTCAGGACGGGGGACTATGGCTACACCTTC
>TRBJ1-2|TRBD1|many|TRBV7-8
CASSPPGTGSGYTF
TGTGCCAGCAGCCCACCCGGGACAGGGTCTGGCTACACCTTC
>TRBJ1-1|TRBD1|-|TRBV6-2/TRBV6-3
CASRPRTGLLNTEAFF
TGTGCCAGCCGCCCTAGGACAGGGCTTTTGAACACTGAAGCTTTCTTT
>TRBJ2-3|-|few|TRBV24-1
CATSDPKRGDTQYF
TGTGCCACCAGTGATCCAAAAAGGGGGGATACGCAGTATTTT
>TRBJ2-1|TRBD2|-|TRBV5-1
CASSLAASGGAEQFF
TGCGCCAGCAGCTTGGCGGCTAGCGGGGGGGCTGAGCAGTTCTTC
>TRBJ2-5|-|many|TRBV7-8
CASSLASMGTQYF
TGTGCCAGCAGCTTAGCCAGTATGGGGACCCAGTACTTC
>TRBJ2-3|-|many|TRBV7-2
CASSLATDTQYF
TGTGCCAGCAGCTTGGCCACAGATACGCAGTATTTT
>TRBJ2-2|-|few|TRBV10-3
CAIEPDIPNTGELFF
TGTGCCATTGAACCGGACATACCGAACACCGGGGAGCTGTTTTTT
>TRBJ2-3|TRBD2|-|TRBV19
CASSSPRTSGRSTDTQYF
TGTGCCAGTAGTTCTCCCCGGACTAGCGGACGAAGCACAGATACGCAGTATTTT
>TRBJ2-7|-|-|TRBV6-5
CASSYTGVGSYEQYF
TGTGCCAGCAGTTACACCGGGGTAGGGTCCTACGAGCAGTACTTC
>TRBJ1-1|-|-|TRBV2
CASKRGNTEAFF
TGTGCCAGCAAAAGAGGGAACACTGAAGCTTTCTTT
>TRBJ2-7|TRBD2|few|TRBV5-1
CASSLEGLAGLYEQYF
TGCGCCAGCAGCTTGGAGGGACTAGCGGGATTGTACGAGCAGTACTTC
>TRBJ2-3|-|many|TRBV7-2
CASSSGRTGVADTQYF
TGTGCCAGCAGTTCTGGACGGACGGGGGTCGCAGATACGCAGTATTTT
>TRBJ1-5|-|many|TRBV12-3/TRBV12-4
CASSRRMGSNQPQHF
TGTGCCAGCAGCCGACGGATGGGTAGCAATCAGCCCCAGCATTTT
>TRBJ2-1|-|many|TRBV6-1
CASARGTYNEQFF
TGTGCCAGCGCCCGGGGAACCTACAATGAGCAGTTCTTC
>TRBJ1-2|-|-|TRBV20-1
CSARGLGAVYGYTF
TGCAGTGCTAGAGGGTTGGGGGCAGTTTATGGCTACACCTTC
>TRBJ1-1|-|-|TRBV5-4
CASSLGWDEAFF
TGTGCCAGCAGCTTGGGGTGGGATGAAGCTTTCTTT
>TRBJ1-5|-|-|TRBV20-1
CSASPGSLGQGNQPQHF
TGCAGTGCTAGTCCTGGTAGTCTGGGCCAGGGCAATCAGCCCCAGCATTTT
>TRBJ2-3|-|-|TRBV4-1
CASSQSAAGVFSTDTQYF
TGCGCCAGCAGCCAAAGCGCCGCAGGGGTGTTTTCCACAGATACGCAGTATTTT
>TRBJ1-1|-|few|TRBV3-1
CASSLFSKRQRTEAFF
TGTGCCAGCAGCCTCTTTTCTAAAAGACAGCGCACTGAAGCTTTCTTT
>TRBJ2-1|-|many|TRBV4-1
CASSPHLDQAEQFF
TGCGCCAGCAGCCCCCACCTGGACCAGGCTGAGCAGTTCTTC
>TRBJ2-1|TRBD2|many|TRBV27
CASSSGRLAGPNEQFF
TGTGCCAGCAGTTCGGGACGGCTAGCGGGACCCAATGAGCAGTTCTTC
>TRBJ2-7|TRBD1|-|TRBV19
CASSMWRQGKNEQYF
TGTGCCAGTAGTATGTGGCGACAGGGGAAGAACGAGCAGTACTTC
>TRBJ1-1|-|few|TRBV5-6
CASSLGVTDTEAFF
TGTGCCAGCAGCTTGGGGGTTACGGACACTGAAGCTTTCTTT
>TRBJ2-2|-|-|TRBV20-1
CSARDGGSSSGELFF
TGCAGTGCTAGAGATGGCGGATCGAGCTCCGGGGAGCTGTTTTTT
>TRBJ1-1|TRBD1|many|TRBV7-9
CASSFGTGIGDAEAFF
TGTGCCAGCAGCTTCGGGACAGGCATAGGTGACGCTGAAGCTTTCTTT
>TRBJ1-1|-|few|TRBV28
CASRGPEAFF
TGTGCCAGCAGGGGCCCTGAAGCTTTCTTT
>TRBJ2-3|-|few|TRBV7-9
CASPEGEGADTQYF
TGTGCCAGCCCGGAAGGAGAGGGGGCAGATACGCAGTATTTT
>TRBJ1-1|-|many|TRBV12-3/TRBV12-4
CASSPPPGIVFF
TGTGCCAGCAGCCCCCCCCCCGGGATTGTTTTCTTT
>TRBJ1-6|-|few|TRBV12-3/TRBV12-4
CASSPGTLNSPLHF
TGTGCCAGCAGCCCAGGGACATTGAATTCACCCCTCCACTTT
>TRBJ2-1|TRBD2|-|TRBV2
CASCPSGGPYNEQFF
TGTGCCAGCTGTCCTAGCGGGGGCCCCTACAATGAGCAGTTCTTC
>TRBJ1-6|-|few|TRBV2
CASSFRATNNSPLHF
TGTGCCAGCAGTTTCCGGGCTACAAACAATTCACCCCTCCACTTT
>TRBJ1-4|TRBD1|few|TRBV10-3
CAISGQGWEKLFF
TGTGCCATCAGTGGACAGGGCTGGGAAAAACTGTTTTTT
>TRBJ2-7|-|-|TRBV5-6
CASSLGTTYEQYF
TGTGCCAGCAGCTTGGGGACTACCTACGAGCAGTACTTC
>TRBJ2-1|-|-|TRBV20-1
CSASDWRGANEQFF
TGCAGTGCTTCAGATTGGAGGGGGGCCAATGAGCAGTTCTTC
>TRBJ2-1|-|few|TRBV18
CASSPANNEQFF
TGTGCCAGCTCACCAGCTAACAATGAGCAGTTCTTC
>TRBJ2-7|-|-|TRBV30
CAWSVTDPPHLYF
TGTGCCTGGAGTGTAACAGATCCCCCTCATCTGTACTTC
>TRBJ2-7|-|-|TRBV2
CASIGGLGEQYF
TGTGCCAGCATCGGAGGGTTAGGCGAGCAGTACTTC